These 9 T cell receptor beta chains were sequenced from one sample in a study of OX40 agonist ivuxolimab in advanced cancers. Profiled with immunoSEQ multiplex PCR; TCRdb holds only in-frame clones, not every one. This table has about 49,000 clones, 79% appearing once. This specimen consisted of CD4+ or CD8+ T cells sorted from blood, obtained in a trial of the OX40 agonist ivuxolimab. The receptor set was obtained from an adult with an advanced solid tumor such as melanoma, head and neck, liver or kidney cancer.

V usage is TRBV7-9 and J usage is TRBJ2-3; a weak D match, TRBD2 (5 bases). This CDR3 has 17 amino acids. Germline assignment: CDR1 SEHNR and CDR2 FQNEAQ (reference sequence). V gave up 5 bases and J gave up 6 bases, with 24 bases separating them. The CDR3 loop is CASSRSAGIRAPDTQYF. The CDR3 nucleotides are TGTGCCAGCAGCCGATCCGCCGGGATTCGAGCCCCGGATACGCAGTATTTT.

The CDR3 DNA sequence: TGCGCCAGCAGCCAAGATGCCGGGACGGTCTATGGCTACACCTTC. This translates into CASSQDAGTVYGYTF. This chain joins TRBV4-3 and TRBJ1-2; weak D call: TRBD1 (5 bases). There are 15 residues in the CDR3. V lost 0 bases to trimming and J lost 4 bases, with 12 bases between them. Germline V gene lookup returns CDR1 LGHNA and CDR2 YSLEER.

The CDR3 DNA reads as TGCGCCAGCAGCTTGGGGCAGGAACAAGAGACCCAGTACTTC. Its protein is CASSLGQEQETQYF. J is TRBJ2-5 and V is TRBV5-1; unclear D gene. The CDR3 has 14 amino acids. Per the germline V gene, CDR1 is SGHRS and CDR2 is YFSETQ. V was cut by 0 bases and J by 2 bases, with 8 bases left in between.

CDR3 in amino acids: CASSSPVPQGEGAAFF. CDR3 in DNA: TGTGCCAGCAGTTCCCCCGTCCCACAGGGAGAAGGGGCAGCTTTCTTT. The chain combines TRBV27 with TRBJ1-1; TRBD1 might be the D (6 bases). This CDR3 region has 16 residues. Germline CDR1 MNHEY, CDR2 SMNVEV (reference sequence). The V and J ends lost 4 bases and 10 bases respectively, with 25 bases between them.

This chain joins TRBV11-2 and TRBJ2-5; D is perhaps TRBD2 (6 bases). Germline values: CDR1 SGHAT, CDR2 FQNNGV. The CDR3 has 15 residues. The ends were cut back, 4 bases at V and 2 bases at J, with 14 bases in the middle. The CDR3 DNA is TGTGCCAGCAGCTCCCAATGGACTAAACAAGAGACCCAGTACTTC. It translates to CASSSQWTKQETQYF.

This clone appeared a single time. The V gene is TRBV9, the J gene TRBJ2-2, with 10 bases identical to TRBD2. Trimming removed 2 bases from V and 3 bases from J; junction bases left unmatched: 4. The CDR3 runs 16 residues. Germline lookup yields CDR1 SGDLS and CDR2 YYNGEE. The CDR3 is CASSVLAGVDTGELFF. The CDR3, as DNA: TGTGCCAGCAGCGTTCTAGCGGGGGTCGACACCGGGGAGCTGTTTTTT.

The rearrangement joins TRBV19 to TRBJ2-3, with no clear D. CDR3 length equals 14 residues. V was cut by 3 bases and J by 1 base, with 8 bases left in between. Germline CDR1 LNHDA, CDR2 SQIVND (reference sequence). This CDR3 is CASSIKKGTDTQYF. CDR3 coding DNA: TGTGCCAGTAGTATCAAAAAGGGCACAGATACGCAGTATTTT.

V gene TRBV18 combines with J gene TRBJ2-1; maybe TRBD2 (6 bases). This CDR3 region has 13 residues. V was trimmed by 4 bases and J by 9 bases, leaving 13 bases between them. The germline V gene has CDR1 KGHSH and CDR2 LQKENI. The CDR3 DNA reads TGTGCCAGCTCACTACGGGAGTCGGGTGAGCAGTTCTTC. Its translation: CASSLRESGEQFF.

The sample holds one count of this clone. V usage is TRBV28 and J usage is TRBJ1-1; TRBD1 is a possible D gene (6 bases). The V gene's germline CDR1 is MDHEN and CDR2 SYDVKM. Trimming shortened V by 4 bases and J by 5 bases, and 17 bases separated the two germline ends. CDR3 size: 15 residues. The CDR3 nucleotides read TGTGCCAGCAGTTCCATGGACAGCCGCCGGACTGAAGCTTTCTTT. It encodes CASSSMDSRRTEAFF.